This T cell receptor (beta chain) was retrieved from a study of response to subunit inactivated influenza vaccine. The germline gives CDR1 SEHNR, CDR2 FQNEAQ (reference sequence). Between the trimmed V and J ends, which lost 5 bases and 0 bases, there was a span of 13 bases. The CDR3 loop spans 15 amino acids. This clonotype was picked up a small number of times. Its antigen is as yet unknown. One entry per CDR3 protein, called by TCRdb with MiXCR from the RT-PCR reads. The sample lists 530,000 or so distinct CDR3 sequences, about 10% seen once, with 10% to 13% in the top ten. Study findings and constraints: T cells newly recruited by each seasonal influenza vaccination are few, the authors suggested.

This TCR derives from a man aged 50 or older who received an inactivated influenza vaccine. The V call is TRBV7-9, the J call TRBJ1-2, with no clear D. The sample here was PBMCs from blood, taken on the day of vaccination. The CDR3 nucleotides read TGTGCCAGCAGCGCCAACAGAGTTTCTAACTATGGCTACACCTTC. Protein sequence: CASSANRVSNYGYTF.